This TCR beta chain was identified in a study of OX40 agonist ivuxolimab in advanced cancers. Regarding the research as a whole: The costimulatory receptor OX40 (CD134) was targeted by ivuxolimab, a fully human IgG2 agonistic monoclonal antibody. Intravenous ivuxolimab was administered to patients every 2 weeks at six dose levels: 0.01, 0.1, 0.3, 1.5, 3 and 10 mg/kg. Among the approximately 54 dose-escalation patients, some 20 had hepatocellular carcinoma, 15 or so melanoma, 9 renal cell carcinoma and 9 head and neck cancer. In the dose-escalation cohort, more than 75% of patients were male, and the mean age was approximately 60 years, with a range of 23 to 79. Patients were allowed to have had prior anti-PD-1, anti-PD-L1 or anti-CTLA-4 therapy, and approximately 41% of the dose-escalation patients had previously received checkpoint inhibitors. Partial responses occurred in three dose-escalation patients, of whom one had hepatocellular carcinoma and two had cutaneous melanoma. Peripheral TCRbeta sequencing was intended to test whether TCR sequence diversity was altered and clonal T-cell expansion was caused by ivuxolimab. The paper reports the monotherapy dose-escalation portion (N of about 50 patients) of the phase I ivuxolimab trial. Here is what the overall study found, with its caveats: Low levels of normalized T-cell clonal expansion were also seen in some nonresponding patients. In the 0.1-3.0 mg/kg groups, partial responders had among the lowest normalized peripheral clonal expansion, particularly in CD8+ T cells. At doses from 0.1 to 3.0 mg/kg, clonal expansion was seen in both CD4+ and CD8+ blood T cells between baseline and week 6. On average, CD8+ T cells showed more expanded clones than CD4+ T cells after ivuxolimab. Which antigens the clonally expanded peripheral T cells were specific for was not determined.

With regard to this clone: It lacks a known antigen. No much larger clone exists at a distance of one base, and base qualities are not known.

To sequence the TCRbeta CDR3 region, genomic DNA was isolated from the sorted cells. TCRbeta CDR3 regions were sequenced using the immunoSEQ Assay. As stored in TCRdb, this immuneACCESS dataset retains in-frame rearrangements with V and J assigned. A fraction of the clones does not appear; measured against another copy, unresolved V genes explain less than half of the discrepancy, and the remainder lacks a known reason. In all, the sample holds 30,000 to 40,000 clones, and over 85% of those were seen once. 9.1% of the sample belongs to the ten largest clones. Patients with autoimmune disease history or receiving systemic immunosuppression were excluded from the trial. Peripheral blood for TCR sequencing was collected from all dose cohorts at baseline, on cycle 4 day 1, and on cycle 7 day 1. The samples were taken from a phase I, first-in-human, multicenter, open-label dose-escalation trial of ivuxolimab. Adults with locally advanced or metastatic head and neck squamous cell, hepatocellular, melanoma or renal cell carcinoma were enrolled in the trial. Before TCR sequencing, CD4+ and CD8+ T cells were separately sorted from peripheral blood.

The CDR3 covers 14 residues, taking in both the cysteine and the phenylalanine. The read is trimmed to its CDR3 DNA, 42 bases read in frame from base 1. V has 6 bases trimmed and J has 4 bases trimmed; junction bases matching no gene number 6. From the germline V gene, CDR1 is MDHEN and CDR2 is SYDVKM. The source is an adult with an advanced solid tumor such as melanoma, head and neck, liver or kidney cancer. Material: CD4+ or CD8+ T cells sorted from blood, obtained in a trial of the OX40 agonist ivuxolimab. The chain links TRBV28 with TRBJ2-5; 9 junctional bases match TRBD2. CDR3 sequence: CASSPTSGRETQYF. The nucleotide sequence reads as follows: TGTGCCAGCAGCCCGACTAGCGGTCGAGAGACCCAGTACTTC.